This T cell receptor beta chain was profiled in a study of cytomegalovirus exposure and HLA in healthy donors. Germline CDR1 and CDR2: SNHLY and FYNNEI. CDR3 length: 13 residues. The V end lost 7 bases, the J end lost 3 bases, and 10 bases lay between the germline ends. Primers for the PCR totalled 60 Vbeta and 13 Jbeta. Only in-frame clones appear in the TCRdb table, and some are missing; sequencing was by immunoSEQ multiplex PCR. Of approximately 130,000 clones detected, around three fifths appear once; the ten largest clones hold roughly 2.5%. The clonotype originates from a woman in her 40s in good health and CMV-seronegative. The chain joins TRBV2 to TRBJ1-5; the D gene is possibly TRBD1 (6 bases). Sequenced input: PBMCs. This chain's CDR3 is CASIGQLNQPQHF. The CDR3 DNA sequence: TGTGCCAGCATAGGACAGCTCAATCAGCCCCAGCATTTT.